This TCR beta chain was captured by sequencing in a study of T cell responses to AZD1222 COVID-19 vaccine. General observations from the study: The study identified only six AZD1222 recipients as seropositive at baseline.

Worth noting for this clone: No antigen is known for it.

Data came from immunoSEQ multiplex PCR; TCRdb stores just in-frame clones and leaves some out. The table records 80,000 to 90,000 clones, roughly 90% of them present only once. The sample in question was peripheral blood, obtained on day 0 of MenACWY control vaccination. This TCR derives from an adult in good health.

CDR3 DNA sequence: TGTGCCAGCAGTTACTCGGGCGGGAAAGAGACCCAGTACTTC. Encoded protein: CASSYSGGKETQYF. The V call is TRBV6-5, the J call TRBJ2-5; D perhaps matches TRBD2 (6 bases). The CDR3 covers 14 residues. V was trimmed by 0 bases and J by 3 bases, leaving 8 bases between them. The germline CDR1 and CDR2 sequences are MNHEY and SVGAGI.